Sequencing of this T cell receptor beta chain was carried out in a study of OX40 agonist ivuxolimab in advanced cancers. As for the study in general: Enrolled patients in dose escalation had cancers that were hepatocellular carcinoma, melanoma, renal cell or head and neck cancer. Patients achieving partial responses numbered three: one hepatocellular carcinoma case and two cutaneous melanoma cases.

Clones were read by immunoSEQ multiplex PCR, and TCRdb kept only the in-frame ones, dropping some. The repertoire holds about 62,000 clones, with nearly 95% as singletons. Germline lookup yields CDR1 SGDLS and CDR2 YYNGEE. The CDR3 covers 14 residues. Trimming took 4 bases from V and 2 from J, leaving 10 bases between them. The V call is TRBV9, the J call TRBJ2-1; perhaps TRBD1 as D (6 bases). The input for sequencing was CD4+ or CD8+ T cells sorted from blood, taken in a trial of the OX40 agonist ivuxolimab. The TCR originated in an adult with an advanced solid tumor such as melanoma, head and neck, liver or kidney cancer. DNA for the CDR3: TGTGCCAGCAGCCCAGAGGGGGCCTACAATGAGCAGTTCTTC. Translating gives CASSPEGAYNEQFF.